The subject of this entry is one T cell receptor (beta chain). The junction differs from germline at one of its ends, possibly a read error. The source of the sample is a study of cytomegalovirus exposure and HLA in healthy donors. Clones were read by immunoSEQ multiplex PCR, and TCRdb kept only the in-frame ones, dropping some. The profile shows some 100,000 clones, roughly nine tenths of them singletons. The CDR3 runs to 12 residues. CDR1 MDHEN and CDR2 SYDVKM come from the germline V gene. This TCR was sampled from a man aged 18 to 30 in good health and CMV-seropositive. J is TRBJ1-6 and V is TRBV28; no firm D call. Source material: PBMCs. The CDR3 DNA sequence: TGTGCCAGCAGTCCTGAACTTTCACCCCTCTACTTT. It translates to CASSPELSPLYF.